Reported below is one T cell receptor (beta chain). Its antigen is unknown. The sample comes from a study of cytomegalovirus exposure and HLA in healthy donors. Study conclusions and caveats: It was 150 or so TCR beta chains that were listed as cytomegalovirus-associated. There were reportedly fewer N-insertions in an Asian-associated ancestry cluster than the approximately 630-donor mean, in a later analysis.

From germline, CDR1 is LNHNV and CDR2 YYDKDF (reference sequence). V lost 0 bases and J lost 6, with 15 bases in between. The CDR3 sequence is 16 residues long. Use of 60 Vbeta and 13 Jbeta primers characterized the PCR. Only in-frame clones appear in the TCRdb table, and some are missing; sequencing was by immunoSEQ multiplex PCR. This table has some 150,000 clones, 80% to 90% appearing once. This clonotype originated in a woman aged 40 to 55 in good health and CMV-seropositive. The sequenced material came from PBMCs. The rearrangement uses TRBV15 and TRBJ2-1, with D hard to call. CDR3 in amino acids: CATSRDPRSVGNEQFF. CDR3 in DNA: TGTGCCACCAGCAGAGATCCCAGGTCGGTTGGCAATGAGCAGTTCTTC.